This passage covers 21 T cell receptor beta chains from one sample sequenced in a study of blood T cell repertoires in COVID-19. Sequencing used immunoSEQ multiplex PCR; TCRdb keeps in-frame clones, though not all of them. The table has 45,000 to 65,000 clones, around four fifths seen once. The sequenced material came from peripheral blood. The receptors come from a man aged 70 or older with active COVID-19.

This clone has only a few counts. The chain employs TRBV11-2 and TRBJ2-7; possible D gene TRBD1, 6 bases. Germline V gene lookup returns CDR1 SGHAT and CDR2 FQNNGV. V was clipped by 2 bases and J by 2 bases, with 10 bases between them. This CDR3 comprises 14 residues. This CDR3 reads CASSLSQGTYEQYF. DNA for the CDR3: TGTGCCAGCAGCTTATCTCAGGGGACCTACGAGCAGTACTTC.

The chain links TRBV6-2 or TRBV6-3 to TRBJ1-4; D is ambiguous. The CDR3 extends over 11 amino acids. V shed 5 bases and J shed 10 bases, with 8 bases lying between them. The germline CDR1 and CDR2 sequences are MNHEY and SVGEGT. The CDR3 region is CASSRLLKLFF. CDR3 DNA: TGTGCCAGCAGTCGCCTACTAAAACTGTTTTTT.

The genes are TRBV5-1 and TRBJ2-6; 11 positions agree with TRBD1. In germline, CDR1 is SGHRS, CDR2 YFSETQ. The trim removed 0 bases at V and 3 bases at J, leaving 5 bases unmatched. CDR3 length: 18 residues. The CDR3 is CASSLAGQGAGGANVLTF. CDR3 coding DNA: TGCGCCAGCAGCTTGGCAGGACAGGGGGCTGGTGGGGCCAACGTCCTGACTTTC.

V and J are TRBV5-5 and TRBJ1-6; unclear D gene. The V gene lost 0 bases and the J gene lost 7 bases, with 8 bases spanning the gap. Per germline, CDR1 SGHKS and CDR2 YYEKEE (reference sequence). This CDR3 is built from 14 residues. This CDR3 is CASSLGPENSPLHF. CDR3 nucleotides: TGTGCCAGCAGCTTGGGCCCTGAGAATTCACCCCTCCACTTT.

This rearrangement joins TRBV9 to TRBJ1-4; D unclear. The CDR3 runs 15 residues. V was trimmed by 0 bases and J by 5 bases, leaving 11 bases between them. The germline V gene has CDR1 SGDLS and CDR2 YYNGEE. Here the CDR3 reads CASSVGGGQNEKLFF. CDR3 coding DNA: TGTGCCAGCAGCGTAGGAGGAGGTCAGAATGAAAAACTGTTTTTT.

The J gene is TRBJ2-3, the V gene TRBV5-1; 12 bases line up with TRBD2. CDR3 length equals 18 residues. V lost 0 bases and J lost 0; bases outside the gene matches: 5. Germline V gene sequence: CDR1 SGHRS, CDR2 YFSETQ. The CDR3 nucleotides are TGCGCCAGCAGCTTGGTACCTAGCGGGGGGGCTAGCACAGATACGCAGTATTTT. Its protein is CASSLVPSGGASTDTQYF.

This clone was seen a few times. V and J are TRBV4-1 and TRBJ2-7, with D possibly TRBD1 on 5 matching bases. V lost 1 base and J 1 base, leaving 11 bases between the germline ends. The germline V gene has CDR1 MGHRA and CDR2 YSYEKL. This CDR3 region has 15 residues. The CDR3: CASSQVGPGSYEQYF. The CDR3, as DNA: TGCGCCAGCAGCCAAGTCGGGCCAGGGTCCTACGAGCAGTACTTC.

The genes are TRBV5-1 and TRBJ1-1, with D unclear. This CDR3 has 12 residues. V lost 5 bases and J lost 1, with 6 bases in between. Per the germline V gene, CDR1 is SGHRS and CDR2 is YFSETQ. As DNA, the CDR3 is TGCGCCAGCAGTGAGGGGAACACTGAAGCTTTCTTT. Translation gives CASSEGNTEAFF.

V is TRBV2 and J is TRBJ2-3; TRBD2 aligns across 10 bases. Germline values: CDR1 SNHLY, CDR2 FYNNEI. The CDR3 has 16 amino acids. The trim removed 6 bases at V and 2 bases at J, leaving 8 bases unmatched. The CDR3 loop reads CASRPLAGAPTDTQYF. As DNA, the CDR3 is TGTGCCAGCAGACCGCTAGCGGGGGCCCCCACAGATACGCAGTATTTT.

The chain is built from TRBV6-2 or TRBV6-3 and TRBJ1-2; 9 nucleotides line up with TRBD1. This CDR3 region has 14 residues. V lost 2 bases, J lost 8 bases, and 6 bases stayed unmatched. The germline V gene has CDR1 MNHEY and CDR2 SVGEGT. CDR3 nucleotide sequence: TGTGCCAGCAGTTACCCGCGACAGGGGGAAGGCTACACCTTC. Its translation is CASSYPRQGEGYTF.

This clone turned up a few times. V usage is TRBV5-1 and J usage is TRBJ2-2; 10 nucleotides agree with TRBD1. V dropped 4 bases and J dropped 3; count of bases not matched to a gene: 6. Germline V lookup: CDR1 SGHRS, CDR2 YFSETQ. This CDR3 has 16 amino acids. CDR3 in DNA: TGCGCCAGCAGCAAGACGGGACAGGGGTACACCGGGGAGCTGTTTTTT. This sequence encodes CASSKTGQGYTGELFF. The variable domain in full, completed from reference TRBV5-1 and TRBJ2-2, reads KAGVTQTPRYLIKTRGQQVTLSCSPISGHRSVSWYQQTPGQGLQFLFEYFSETQRNKGNFPGRFSGRQFSNSRSEMNVSTLELGDSALYLCASSKTGQGYTGELFFGEGSRLTVL.

CDR3 coding DNA: TGTGCCAGCAGTTACGCGGGGGGGAATTCCTACAATGAGCAGTTCTTC. This sequence encodes CASSYAGGNSYNEQFF. The chain uses TRBV6-2 or TRBV6-3 and TRBJ2-1, with TRBD2 matching over 9 bases. Germline V gene lookup returns CDR1 MNHEY and CDR2 SVGEGT. This CDR3 has 16 residues. Losses at the gene ends were 2 bases for V and 1 base for J; bases not matched to a gene: 3.

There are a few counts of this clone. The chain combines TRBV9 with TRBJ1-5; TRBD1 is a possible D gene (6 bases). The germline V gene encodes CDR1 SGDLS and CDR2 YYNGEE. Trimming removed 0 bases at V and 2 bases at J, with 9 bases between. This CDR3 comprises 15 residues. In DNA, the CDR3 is TGTGCCAGCAGCGTAGAGGACAGCCGCAATCAGCCCCAGCATTTT. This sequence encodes CASSVEDSRNQPQHF.

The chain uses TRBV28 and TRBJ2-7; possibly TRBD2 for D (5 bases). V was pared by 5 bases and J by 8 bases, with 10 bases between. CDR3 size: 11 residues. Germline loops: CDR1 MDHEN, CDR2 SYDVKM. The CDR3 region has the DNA TGTGCCAGCAGTACAATCGGGAAGCAGTACTTC. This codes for CASSTIGKQYF.

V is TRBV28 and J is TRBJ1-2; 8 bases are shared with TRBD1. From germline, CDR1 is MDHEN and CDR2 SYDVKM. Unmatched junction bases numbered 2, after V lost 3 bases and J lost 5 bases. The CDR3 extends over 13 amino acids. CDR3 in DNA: TGTGCCAGCAGTTTCAACAGGGGGTATGGCTACACCTTC. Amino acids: CASSFNRGYGYTF.

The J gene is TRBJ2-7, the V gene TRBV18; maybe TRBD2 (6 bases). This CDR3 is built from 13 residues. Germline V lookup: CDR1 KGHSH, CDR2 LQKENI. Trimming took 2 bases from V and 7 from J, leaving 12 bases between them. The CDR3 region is CASSPGGGSEQYF. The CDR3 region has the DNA TGTGCCAGCTCACCAGGCGGAGGGAGTGAGCAGTACTTC.

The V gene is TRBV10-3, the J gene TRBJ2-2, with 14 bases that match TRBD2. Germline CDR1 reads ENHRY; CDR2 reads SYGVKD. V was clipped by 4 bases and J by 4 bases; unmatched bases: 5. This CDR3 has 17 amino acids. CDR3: CAISGGLAGVATGELFF. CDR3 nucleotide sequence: TGTGCCATCAGTGGGGGACTAGCGGGGGTGGCCACCGGGGAGCTGTTTTTT.

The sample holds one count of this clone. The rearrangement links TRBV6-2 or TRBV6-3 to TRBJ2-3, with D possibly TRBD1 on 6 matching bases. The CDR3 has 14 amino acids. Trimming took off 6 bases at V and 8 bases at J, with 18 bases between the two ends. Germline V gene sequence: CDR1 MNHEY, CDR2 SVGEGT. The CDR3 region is CASSQPPTGGTQYF. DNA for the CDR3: TGTGCCAGCAGCCAACCACCGACAGGAGGTACGCAGTATTTT.

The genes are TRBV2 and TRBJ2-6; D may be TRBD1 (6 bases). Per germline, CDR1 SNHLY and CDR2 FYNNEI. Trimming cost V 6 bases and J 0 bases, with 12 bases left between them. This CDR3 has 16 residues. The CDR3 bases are TGTGCCAGCAGAGGACAGTTTAGCTCTGGGGCCAACGTCCTGACTTTC. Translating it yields CASRGQFSSGANVLTF.

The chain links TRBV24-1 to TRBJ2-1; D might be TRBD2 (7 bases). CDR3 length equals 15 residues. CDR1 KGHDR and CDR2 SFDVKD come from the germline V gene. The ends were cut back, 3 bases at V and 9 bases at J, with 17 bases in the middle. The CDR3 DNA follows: TGTGCCACCAGTGATACCCGGAGGGGGGGCGGTGAGCAGTTCTTC. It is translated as CATSDTRRGGGEQFF.

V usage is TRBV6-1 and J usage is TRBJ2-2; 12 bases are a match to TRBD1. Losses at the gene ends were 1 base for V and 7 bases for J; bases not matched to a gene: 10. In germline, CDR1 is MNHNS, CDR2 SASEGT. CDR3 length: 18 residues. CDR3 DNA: TGTGCCAGCAGTGAAGGGCCCCGGGGACAGGGGGCGAGCGGGGAGCTGTTTTTT. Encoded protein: CASSEGPRGQGASGELFF.